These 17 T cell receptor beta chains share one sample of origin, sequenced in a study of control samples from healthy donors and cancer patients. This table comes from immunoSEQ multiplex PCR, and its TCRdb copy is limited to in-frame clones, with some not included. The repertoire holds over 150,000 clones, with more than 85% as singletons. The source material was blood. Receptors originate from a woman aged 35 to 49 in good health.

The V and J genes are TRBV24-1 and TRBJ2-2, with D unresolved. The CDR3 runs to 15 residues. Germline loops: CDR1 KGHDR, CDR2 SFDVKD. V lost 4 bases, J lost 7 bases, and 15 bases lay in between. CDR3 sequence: CATSDPTRAGGELFF. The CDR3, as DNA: TGTGCCACCAGTGACCCGACCCGGGCTGGCGGGGAGCTGTTTTTT.

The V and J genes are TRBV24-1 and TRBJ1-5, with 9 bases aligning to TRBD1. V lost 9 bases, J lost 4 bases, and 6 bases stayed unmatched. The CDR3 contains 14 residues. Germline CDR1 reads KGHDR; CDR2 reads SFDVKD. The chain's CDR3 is CATGGTGFNQPQHF. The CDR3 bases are TGTGCCACCGGGGGGACAGGGTTTAATCAGCCCCAGCATTTT.

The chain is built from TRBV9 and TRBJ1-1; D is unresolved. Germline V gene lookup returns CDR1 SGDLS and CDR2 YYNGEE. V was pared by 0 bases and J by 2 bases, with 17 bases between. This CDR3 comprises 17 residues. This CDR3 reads CASSVAVAYGDNTEAFF. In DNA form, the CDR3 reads TGTGCCAGCAGCGTAGCAGTGGCCTATGGGGATAACACTGAAGCTTTCTTT.

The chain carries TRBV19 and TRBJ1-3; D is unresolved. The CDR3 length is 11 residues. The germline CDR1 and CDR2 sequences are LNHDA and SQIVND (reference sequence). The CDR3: CGGSSGNTIYF. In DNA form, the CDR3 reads TGTGGCGGGAGCTCTGGAAACACCATATATTTT.

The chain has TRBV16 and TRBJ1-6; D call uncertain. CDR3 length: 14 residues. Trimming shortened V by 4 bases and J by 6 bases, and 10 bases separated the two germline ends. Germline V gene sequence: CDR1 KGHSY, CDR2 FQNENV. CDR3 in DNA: TGTGCCAGCAGCCCCGTGGCACGTAATTCACCCCTCCACTTT. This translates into CASSPVARNSPLHF.

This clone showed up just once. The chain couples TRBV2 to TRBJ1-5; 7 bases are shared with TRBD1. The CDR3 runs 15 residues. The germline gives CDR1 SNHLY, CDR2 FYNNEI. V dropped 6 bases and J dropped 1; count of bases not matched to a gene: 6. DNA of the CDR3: TGTGCCAGCAGCCGACAGGGCGTAAGCAATCAGCCCCAGCATTTT. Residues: CASSRQGVSNQPQHF.

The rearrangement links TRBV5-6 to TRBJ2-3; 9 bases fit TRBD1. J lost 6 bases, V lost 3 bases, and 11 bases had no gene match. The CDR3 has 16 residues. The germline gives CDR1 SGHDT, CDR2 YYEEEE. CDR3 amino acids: CASSSTGTGMMDTQYF. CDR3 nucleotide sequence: TGTGCCAGCAGCTCCACCGGGACAGGGATGATGGATACGCAGTATTTT.

For the CDR3, the DNA is TGTGCCAGCCAGAAGGCGGCTTGGGACACTGAAGCTTTCTTT. Protein: CASQKAAWDTEAFF. The V and J genes are TRBV2 and TRBJ1-1; D gene uncertain. Looked up from germline, CDR1 is SNHLY and CDR2 is FYNNEI. The CDR3 has 14 residues. V was trimmed by 8 bases and J by 3 bases, leaving 16 bases between them.

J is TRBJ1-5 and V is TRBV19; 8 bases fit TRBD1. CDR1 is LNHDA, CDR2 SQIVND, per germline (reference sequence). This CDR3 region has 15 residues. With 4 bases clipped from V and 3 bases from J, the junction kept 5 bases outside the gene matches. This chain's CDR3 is CASSSGQGPNQPQHF. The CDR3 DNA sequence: TGTGCCAGTAGTAGTGGACAGGGCCCCAATCAGCCCCAGCATTTT.

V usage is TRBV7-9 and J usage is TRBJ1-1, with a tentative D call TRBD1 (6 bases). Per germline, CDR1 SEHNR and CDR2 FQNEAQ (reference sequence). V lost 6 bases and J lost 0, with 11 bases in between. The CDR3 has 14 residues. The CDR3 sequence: CASRQGEMNTEAFF. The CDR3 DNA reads TGTGCCAGCAGACAGGGCGAAATGAACACTGAAGCTTTCTTT.

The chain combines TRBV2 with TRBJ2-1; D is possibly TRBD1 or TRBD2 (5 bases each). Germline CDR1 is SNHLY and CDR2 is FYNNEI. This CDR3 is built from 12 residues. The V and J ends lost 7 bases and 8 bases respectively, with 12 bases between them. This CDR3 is CASNFMGDEQFF. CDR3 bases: TGTGCCAGCAATTTTATGGGGGATGAGCAGTTCTTC.

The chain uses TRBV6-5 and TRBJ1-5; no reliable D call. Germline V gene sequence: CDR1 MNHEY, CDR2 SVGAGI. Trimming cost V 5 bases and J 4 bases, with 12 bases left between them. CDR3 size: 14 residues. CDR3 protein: CASSPRARNQPQHF. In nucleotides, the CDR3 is TGTGCCAGCAGTCCACGCGCCAGAAATCAGCCCCAGCATTTT.

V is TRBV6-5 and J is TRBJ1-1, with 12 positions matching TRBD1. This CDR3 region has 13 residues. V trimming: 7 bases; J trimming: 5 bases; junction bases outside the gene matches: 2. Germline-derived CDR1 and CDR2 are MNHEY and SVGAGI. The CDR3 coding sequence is TGTGCCAGCACGGGACAGGGGGCAACTGAAGCTTTCTTT. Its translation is CASTGQGATEAFF.

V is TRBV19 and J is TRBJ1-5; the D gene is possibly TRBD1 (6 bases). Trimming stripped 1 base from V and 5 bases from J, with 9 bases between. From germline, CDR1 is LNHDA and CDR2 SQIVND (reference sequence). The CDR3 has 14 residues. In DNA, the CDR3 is TGTGCCAGTAGTATAGGTGGGGGCGATCAGCCCCAGCATTTT. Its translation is CASSIGGGDQPQHF.

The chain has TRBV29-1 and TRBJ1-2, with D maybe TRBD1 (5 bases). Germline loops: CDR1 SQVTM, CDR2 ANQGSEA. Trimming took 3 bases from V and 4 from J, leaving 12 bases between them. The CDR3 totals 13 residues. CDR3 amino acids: CSVDPQGSYGYTF. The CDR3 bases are TGCAGCGTTGACCCTCAGGGATCCTATGGCTACACCTTC.

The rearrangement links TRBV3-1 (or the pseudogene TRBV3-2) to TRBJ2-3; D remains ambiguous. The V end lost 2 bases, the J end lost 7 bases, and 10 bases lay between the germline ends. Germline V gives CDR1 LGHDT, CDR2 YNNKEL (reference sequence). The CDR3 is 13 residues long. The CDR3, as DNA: TGTGCCAGCAGCCAATACGGCGGAAATACGCAGTATTTT. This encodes CASSQYGGNTQYF.

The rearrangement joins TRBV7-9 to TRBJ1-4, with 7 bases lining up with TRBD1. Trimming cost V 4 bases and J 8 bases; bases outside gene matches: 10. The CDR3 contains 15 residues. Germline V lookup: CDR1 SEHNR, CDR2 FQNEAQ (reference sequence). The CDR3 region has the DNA TGTGCCAGCAGCTCAACCTCAGGGGGGGGCGAAAAACTGTTTTTT. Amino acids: CASSSTSGGGEKLFF.